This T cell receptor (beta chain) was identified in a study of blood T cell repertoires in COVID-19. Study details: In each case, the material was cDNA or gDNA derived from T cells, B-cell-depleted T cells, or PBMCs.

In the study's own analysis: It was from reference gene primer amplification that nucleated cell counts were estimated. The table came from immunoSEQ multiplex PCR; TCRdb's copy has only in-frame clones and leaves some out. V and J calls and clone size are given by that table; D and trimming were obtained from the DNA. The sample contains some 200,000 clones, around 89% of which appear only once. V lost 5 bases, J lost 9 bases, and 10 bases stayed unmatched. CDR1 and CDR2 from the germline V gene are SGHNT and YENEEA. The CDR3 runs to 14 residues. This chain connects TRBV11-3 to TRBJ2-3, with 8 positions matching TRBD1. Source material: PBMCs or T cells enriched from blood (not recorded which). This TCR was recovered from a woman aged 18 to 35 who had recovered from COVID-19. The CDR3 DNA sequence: TGTGCCAGCAGCGATCGGACAGGGTCGGAAACGCAGTATTTT. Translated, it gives CASSDRTGSETQYF.